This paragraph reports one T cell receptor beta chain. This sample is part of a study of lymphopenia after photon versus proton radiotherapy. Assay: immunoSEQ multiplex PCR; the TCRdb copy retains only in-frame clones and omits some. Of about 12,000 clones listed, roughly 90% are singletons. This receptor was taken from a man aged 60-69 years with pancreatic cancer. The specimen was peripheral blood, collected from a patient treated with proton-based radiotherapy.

The CDR3 nucleotides read TGTGCCAGCAGCGGGAGGGGGGACAGGCGATCTAACTATGGCTACACCTTC. Its protein is CASSGRGDRRSNYGYTF. The gene calls are TRBV9 and TRBJ1-2; 8 nucleotides line up with TRBD1. This CDR3 spans 17 amino acids. After removal of 3 bases from V and 0 bases from J, the junction contained 10 bases not matched to a gene. Germline V gene sequence: CDR1 SGDLS, CDR2 YYNGEE.